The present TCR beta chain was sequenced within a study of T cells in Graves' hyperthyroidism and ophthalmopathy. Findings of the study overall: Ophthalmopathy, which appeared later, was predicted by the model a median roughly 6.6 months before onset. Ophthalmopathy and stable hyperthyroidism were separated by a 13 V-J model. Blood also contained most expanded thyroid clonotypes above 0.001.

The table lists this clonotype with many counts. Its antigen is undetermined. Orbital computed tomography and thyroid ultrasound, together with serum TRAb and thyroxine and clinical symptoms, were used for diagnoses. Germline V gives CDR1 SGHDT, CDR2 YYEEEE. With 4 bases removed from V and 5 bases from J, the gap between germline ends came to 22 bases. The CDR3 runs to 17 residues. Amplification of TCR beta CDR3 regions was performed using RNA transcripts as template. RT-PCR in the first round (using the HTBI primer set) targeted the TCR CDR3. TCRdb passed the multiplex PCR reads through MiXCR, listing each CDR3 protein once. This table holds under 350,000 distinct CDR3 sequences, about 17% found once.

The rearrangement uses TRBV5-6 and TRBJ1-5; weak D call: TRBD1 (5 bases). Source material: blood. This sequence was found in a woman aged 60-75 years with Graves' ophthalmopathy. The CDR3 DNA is TGTGCCAGCAGCCGTGAGTCGGGACCGCCCCCCGATCAGCCCCAGCATTTT. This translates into CASSRESGPPPDQPQHF.